This T cell receptor (beta chain) is from a study of CD8+CD57+ T cells in acquired aplastic anemia. Comment on this clonotype: Its antigen is unknown. A read error may account for a junction end that differs from germline.

Whole-study findings and limits: Patients and controls shared nearly 30 CD8+ CDR3 sequences, which appeared highly expressed in patients and within their immunodominant clones.

Per germline, CDR1 SGHAT and CDR2 FQNNGV. The CDR3 runs 15 residues. TCR beta VDJ and CDR3 profiles were obtained from a genomic DNA template. TCRdb called the reads again in MiXCR, with one record for every CDR3 protein. This sample has roughly 250,000 distinct CDR3 sequences; more than 40% occur once, and the top ten carry about 8.3%. All sequencing subjects had displayed CD8+CD57+ cell expansion on flow cytometry. The sequenced sample was sorted CD4+, CD8+, or CD8+CD57+ T cells (not recorded which) from PBMCs. The rearrangement joins TRBV11-2 to TRBJ2-7; 9 bases are a match to TRBD1. This TCR was recovered from a human donor with aplastic anemia. CDR3 bases: TGTGCCAGCAGCGTAGAGCCGACAGGGGGTTACGAGCAGTACTTC. It yields the protein CASSVEPTGGYEQYF.